This is a list of T cell receptor beta chains from one sample in a study of T cells in Graves' hyperthyroidism and ophthalmopathy. A single record per CDR3 protein comes from TCRdb applying MiXCR to the multiplex PCR reads. The sample holds under 350,000 distinct CDR3 sequences, 15% to 20% seen once. The sequenced material came from blood. These TCRs come from a woman between 50 and 59 years old with Graves' hyperthyroidism. The CDR3 runs from the conserved cysteine through the conserved F or W. Fields, in order: clone size, V gene, D gene, J gene, CDR3 length, CDR3 protein, CDR3 DNA. The D gene is left open where the match is weak. Part of the rows lack a size; the others show once, few, many or a class for expanded clones.

few,TRBV3-1,.,TRBJ1-1,14,CASSHSTTNTEAFF,TGTGCCAGCAGCCACTCGACAACCAACACTGAAGCTTTCTTT
.,TRBV7-9,TRBD2,TRBJ2-2,17,CASSHPRGRTNTGELFF,TGTGCCAGCAGCCACCCGCGGGGGAGGACGAACACCGGGGAGCTGTTTTTT
few,TRBV6-2/TRBV6-3,TRBD1,TRBJ1-5,14,CASSYGTGGPPQHF,TGTGCCAGCAGTTACGGGACAGGGGGTCCCCCCCAGCATTTT
.,TRBV28,TRBD2,TRBJ2-5,15,CASIEYSGTQETQYF,TGTGCCAGCATAGAGTATAGCGGGACTCAAGAGACCCAGTACTTC
.,TRBV19,.,TRBJ2-7,15,CASSSWGRDSYEQYF,TGTGCCAGTAGCTCTTGGGGCAGAGACTCCTACGAGCAGTACTTC
.,TRBV7-3,.,TRBJ2-4,14,CATLEQGGKNIQYF,TGTGCCACCCTAGAACAGGGAGGCAAAAACATTCAGTACTTC
.,TRBV6-1,.,TRBJ2-7,14,CASSTVNGPYEQYF,TGTGCCAGCAGTACGGTAAACGGTCCCTACGAGCAGTACTTC
.,TRBV28,TRBD1,TRBJ2-2,17,CASSQRDREAVGGELFF,TGTGCCAGCAGTCAGCGGGACAGGGAAGCGGTGGGCGGGGAGCTGTTTTTT
few,TRBV4-1,.,TRBJ1-2,15,CASSQVNPGSYGYTF,TGCGCCAGCAGCCAAGTGAACCCGGGTTCGTATGGCTACACCTTC
few,TRBV15,.,TRBJ1-1,13,CATSRGGFPEAFF,TGTGCCACCAGCAGAGGCGGGTTCCCTGAAGCTTTCTTT
many,TRBV2,TRBD1,TRBJ1-5,15,CASSSQGEGNQPQHF,TGTGCCAGCAGTTCCCAGGGGGAGGGCAATCAGCCCCAGCATTTT
many,TRBV28,.,TRBJ2-7,15,CASSPTGRKNYEQYF,TGTGCCAGCAGCCCTACCGGACGGAAAAACTACGAGCAGTACTTC
few,TRBV27,TRBD2,TRBJ2-1,15,CASSPGPAGYNEQFF,TGTGCCAGCAGCCCGGGACCAGCGGGATACAATGAGCAGTTCTTC
few,TRBV12-3/TRBV12-4,TRBD1,TRBJ1-2,14,CASSLAHRGAGYTF,TGTGCCAGCAGTTTAGCCCACAGGGGAGCTGGCTACACCTTC
many,TRBV28,.,TRBJ1-1,15,CASSPPGYMNTEAFF,TGTGCCAGCAGCCCTCCTGGGTACATGAACACTGAAGCTTTCTTT
many,TRBV28,.,TRBJ2-7,11,CASSYYYEQYF,TGTGCCAGCAGTTATTACTACGAGCAGTACTTC
many,TRBV3-1,.,TRBJ2-2,13,CASSPTGGLELFF,TGTGCCAGCAGCCCGACCGGGGGGCTCGAGCTGTTTTTT
.,TRBV20-1,.,TRBJ1-3,15,CSAREPGYSGNTIYF,TGCAGTGCTAGAGAACCGGGTTACTCTGGAAACACCATATATTTT
many,TRBV11-3,.,TRBJ2-1,14,CASSPSDAYNEQFF,TGTGCCAGCAGTCCTAGTGACGCTTACAATGAGCAGTTCTTC
few,TRBV6-1,TRBD1,TRBJ1-3,15,CASSAGTGSGNTIYF,TGTGCCAGCAGCGCCGGGACAGGGTCTGGAAACACCATATATTTT
few,TRBV20-1,TRBD2,TRBJ2-3,13,CSARGGPWDTQYF,TGCAGTGCTCGGGGGGGCCCATGGGATACGCAGTATTTT
few,TRBV19,.,TRBJ1-2,13,CASSLLTEYGYTF,TGTGCCAGTAGTCTACTTACAGAGTATGGCTACACCTTC
.,TRBV11-3,.,TRBJ2-2,16,CASSLDTKTNTGELFF,TGTGCCAGCAGCTTAGACACCAAAACGAACACCGGGGAGCTGTTTTTT
few,TRBV30,TRBD2,TRBJ2-3,16,CAWSAPGLAETDTQYF,TGTGCCTGGAGTGCCCCGGGACTAGCTGAAACAGATACGCAGTATTTT
.,TRBV18,.,TRBJ2-3,11,CASSQGQAQYF,TGTGCCAGCTCACAGGGACAAGCGCAGTATTTT
many,TRBV7-2,.,TRBJ2-5,15,CASSLVGSTSETQYF,TGTGCCAGCAGCTTAGTCGGTAGCACGTCTGAGACCCAGTACTTC
.,TRBV14,.,TRBJ1-1,13,CASSQFRGSEAFF,TGTGCCAGCAGCCAATTTAGGGGGTCCGAAGCTTTCTTT
once,TRBV13,.,TRBJ2-5,17,CASRPKGAGGGVETQYF,TGTGCCAGCAGACCAAAGGGGGCGGGAGGAGGAGTGGAGACCCAGTACTTC
.,TRBV25-1,.,TRBJ1-3,14,CASSESVSGNTIYF,TGTGCCAGCAGTGAATCGGTCTCTGGAAACACCATATATTTT
few,TRBV9,TRBD1,TRBJ1-1,19,CASSARKGTGDGTNTEAFF,TGTGCCAGCAGCGCCCGTAAGGGGACAGGGGATGGGACGAACACTGAAGCTTTCTTT
many,TRBV12-3/TRBV12-4,.,TRBJ1-2,13,CASSLGQEYGYTF,TGTGCCAGCAGTTTAGGTCAGGAGTATGGCTACACCTTC
.,TRBV9,.,TRBJ2-5,15,CASSANPSDQETQYF,TGTGCCAGCAGCGCGAACCCTAGCGACCAAGAGACCCAGTACTTC
few,TRBV5-6,TRBD1,TRBJ1-2,14,CASSSTGHGKGYTF,TGTGCCAGCAGCTCGACAGGGCATGGGAAAGGCTACACCTTC
many,TRBV3-1,.,TRBJ2-1,14,CASTLGLGVNEQFF,TGTGCCAGCACCCTTGGCTTGGGGGTTAATGAGCAGTTCTTC
.,TRBV3-1,.,TRBJ1-1,20,CASSPPGPRTRDGFNTEAFF,TGTGCCAGCAGCCCCCCGGGACCGAGGACGAGGGATGGCTTCAACACTGAAGCTTTCTTT
few,TRBV15,TRBD1,TRBJ1-1,14,CATSRDGRGTEAFF,TGTGCCACCAGCAGAGACGGCAGGGGGACTGAAGCTTTCTTT
.,TRBV3-1,.,TRBJ1-1,14,CASSRGAMNTEAFF,TGTGCCAGCAGTCGTGGGGCCATGAACACTGAAGCTTTCTTT
.,TRBV10-3,.,TRBJ2-3,15,CAISESRGTADTQYF,TGTGCCATCAGTGAGTCGCGGGGAACGGCAGATACGCAGTATTTT
.,TRBV11-2,.,TRBJ2-3,14,CASSLDDHTDTQYF,TGTGCCAGCAGCTTAGATGACCACACAGATACGCAGTATTTT
many,TRBV7-2,TRBD1,TRBJ2-5,13,CASSSGQSTTQYF,TGTGCCAGCAGCTCGGGACAGTCAACGACCCAGTACTTC
few,TRBV12-3/TRBV12-4,.,TRBJ1-3,15,CASSQGPSSGNTIYF,TGTGCCAGCAGTCAAGGACCCAGCTCTGGAAACACCATATATTTT
many,TRBV29-1,TRBD1,TRBJ1-1,14,CSVGGQGAAAEAFF,TGCAGCGTTGGGGGACAGGGGGCGGCAGCTGAAGCTTTCTTT
.,TRBV29-1,.,TRBJ1-2,12,CSVILQEYGYTF,TGCAGCGTTATCTTACAGGAATATGGCTACACCTTC